This TCR beta chain stems from a study of blood T cell repertoires in COVID-19. On the study more broadly: Donors in the United States, Italy and Spain gave samples during acute or convalescent COVID-19.

In the authors' methods: Nucleated cell number was recorded as an estimate derived from reference gene primer amplification. Data came from immunoSEQ multiplex PCR; TCRdb stores just in-frame clones and leaves some out. Clone size and the V and J calls come from that table; the DNA yielded D and trimming. The sample gives roughly 300,000 clones, 85% to 90% of which show up once; 1.5% is in the top ten. A single count supports this clone. Trimming at V came to 2 bases and at J to 2 bases, leaving 13 bases not matched to a gene. CDR1 is MDHEN, CDR2 SYDVKM, per germline. The CDR3 loop spans 19 amino acids.

This receptor was obtained from a woman between 40 and 55 years old who had recovered from COVID-19. The chain links TRBV28 to TRBJ2-7; 12 positions match TRBD1. Sequenced input: peripheral blood. CDR3 residues: CASSLLHRDRGRPPYEQYF. CDR3 DNA sequence: TGTGCCAGCAGTTTACTCCACCGGGACAGGGGGCGACCTCCCTACGAGCAGTACTTC.